The rows below give T cell receptor beta chains drawn from one sample of a study of a mutant IDH1 vaccine in newly diagnosed glioma. Their target antigens are unknown. Clones were sequenced by immunoSEQ multiplex PCR, and TCRdb holds only the in-frame ones, with some missing. The table includes 45,000 or so clones, about 76% detected once. Sequences were derived from PBMCs, sampled from a glioma patient whose treatment included an IDH1 peptide vaccine. All receptors come from a woman between 40 and 55 years old with glioma. Some clones in this sample may be carry-over from other donors' samples. The CDR3 runs from the conserved cysteine through the conserved F or W. A D gene is named only where the DNA matches it firmly. Only part of the rows carry a size: once, few, many, or a class if the clone is expanded.

j_gene | v_gene | abundance | d_gene | CDR3aa | CDR3nt
TRBJ2-2 | TRBV2 | . | TRBD2 | CASSESALAGSNTGELFF | TGTGCCAGCAGTGAATCCGCTTTAGCGGGGTCGAACACCGGGGAGCTGTTTTTT
TRBJ1-4 | TRBV7-6 | . | . | CASSSGQPGREKLFF | TGTGCCAGCAGCTCCGGACAGCCAGGACGTGAAAAACTGTTTTTT
TRBJ2-2 | TRBV11-3 | . | TRBD2 | CASSFRGAGELFF | TGTGCCAGCAGCTTTCGGGGGGCCGGGGAGCTGTTTTTT
TRBJ1-1 | TRBV4-1 | few | . | CASSLVRGLAFF | TGCGCCAGCAGCCTCGTGCGGGGTCTAGCTTTCTTT
TRBJ1-1 | TRBV28 | . | . | CASSFRNSHWSTEAFF | TGTGCCAGCAGTTTCAGGAACTCCCACTGGAGCACTGAAGCTTTCTTT
TRBJ2-3 | TRBV11-3 | . | TRBD2 | CASSLGTSELTDTQYF | TGTGCCAGCAGCTTGGGGACTAGCGAGCTCACAGATACGCAGTATTTT
TRBJ2-5 | TRBV27 | few | . | CASSRSRLGETQYF | TGTGCCAGCAGCCGTTCACGGTTGGGGGAGACCCAGTACTTC
TRBJ1-5 | TRBV6-4 | . | . | CASSDSEGQPQHF | TGTGCCAGCAGTGACTCGGAGGGGCAGCCCCAGCATTTT
TRBJ2-7 | TRBV6-5 | . | . | CASSPPGAIKQYF | TGTGCCAGCAGCCCCCCGGGGGCCATCAAGCAGTACTTC
TRBJ2-6 | TRBV19 | once | . | CASRTGHSSGANVLTF | TGTGCCAGTAGGACGGGACACTCCTCTGGGGCCAACGTCCTGACTTTC
TRBJ1-2 | TRBV7-3 | . | TRBD1 | CASSPEGTVLTGGYTF | TGTGCCAGCAGCCCGGAGGGGACAGTCCTTACTGGGGGCTACACCTTC
TRBJ2-5 | TRBV4-2 | . | TRBD2 | CASSQGIRTSSGEETQYF | TGTGCCAGCAGCCAAGGAATCCGGACTTCCAGCGGGGAGGAGACCCAGTACTTC
TRBJ2-1 | TRBV11-2 | . | . | CASCSSGANERFF | TGTGCCAGCTGTTCAAGCGGAGCGAATGAGCGGTTCTTC
TRBJ1-2 | TRBV28 | . | . | CASSTATNYGYTF | TGTGCCAGCAGCACAGCAACCAACTATGGCTACACCTTC
TRBJ1-6 | TRBV7-2 | . | TRBD1 | CASSKRRVTGAASPLHF | TGTGCCAGCAGCAAGAGGAGAGTGACAGGGGCGGCTTCACCCCTCCACTTT
TRBJ1-1 | TRBV19 | . | TRBD1 | CASRRTGPTEAFF | TGTGCCAGTAGACGGACAGGCCCCACTGAAGCTTTCTTT
TRBJ2-3 | TRBV15 | . | TRBD1 | CATTDRGKPDTQYF | TGTGCCACCACCGACAGGGGGAAGCCAGATACGCAGTATTTT
TRBJ1-4 | TRBV15 | . | . | CATSRDRGGEKLFF | TGTGCCACCAGCAGAGATCGGGGAGGCGAAAAACTGTTTTTT
TRBJ1-1 | TRBV19 | . | TRBD1 | CATASGQWNTEAFF | TGTGCCACCGCATCGGGACAGTGGAACACTGAAGCTTTCTTT
TRBJ1-5 | TRBV7-2 | . | . | CASSLGGGKQPQHF | TGTGCCAGCAGCTTAGGTGGGGGTAAGCAGCCCCAGCATTTT
TRBJ2-1 | TRBV11-3 | . | . | CASSLRGERNEQFF | TGTGCCAGCAGCTTAAGAGGGGAGCGGAATGAGCAGTTCTTC
TRBJ2-3 | TRBV5-6 | . | . | CASGPTDTQYF | TGTGCCAGCGGGCCCACAGATACGCAGTATTTT
TRBJ2-5 | TRBV10-3 | . | TRBD1 | CATKVGTGLETQYF | TGTGCCACCAAGGTTGGGACAGGGTTAGAGACCCAGTACTTC
TRBJ2-3 | TRBV9 | . | . | CASSVKGSTDTQYF | TGTGCCAGCAGCGTGAAGGGAAGTACAGATACGCAGTATTTT
TRBJ1-3 | TRBV29-1 | . | . | CSVETGTGNTIYF | TGCAGCGTAGAGACGGGAACTGGAAACACCATATATTTT
TRBJ1-1 | TRBV5-1 | . | . | CASSLSGVNTEAFF | TGCGCCAGCAGCTTGTCGGGGGTGAACACTGAAGCTTTCTTT
TRBJ2-7 | TRBV2 | . | . | CASRGGAYEQYF | TGTGCCAGCAGGGGGGGTGCCTACGAGCAGTACTTC
TRBJ2-1 | TRBV2 | once | . | CASLIYNQQFF | TGTGCCAGCCTAATATACAATCAGCAGTTCTTC
TRBJ2-1 | TRBV6-5 | . | TRBD2 | CASSFTSGSDEQFF | TGTGCCAGCAGTTTCACTAGCGGGTCGGATGAGCAGTTCTTC
TRBJ2-5 | TRBV10-3 | . | . | CAISSSRKTQYF | TGTGCCATCAGTTCATCCCGAAAGACCCAGTACTTC
TRBJ1-2 | TRBV4-3 | . | . | CASSQGDGRGIYGYTF | TGCGCCAGCAGCCAAGGGGACGGAAGGGGGATCTATGGCTACACCTTC
TRBJ1-2 | TRBV18 | few | . | CASSPPTESYGYTF | TGTGCCAGCTCACCACCGACCGAAAGCTATGGCTACACCTTC
TRBJ2-2 | TRBV23-1 | . | TRBD1 | CASSHPGQGNTGELFF | TGCGCCAGCAGTCATCCGGGACAGGGGAACACCGGGGAGCTGTTTTTT
TRBJ1-5 | TRBV5-1 | few | . | CASKAGAPGGNQPQHF | TGCGCCAGCAAGGCTGGGGCGCCCGGGGGCAATCAGCCCCAGCATTTT
TRBJ2-1 | TRBV15 | . | . | CATSRIFRNWQFF | TGTGCCACCAGCAGAATTTTCCGAAATTGGCAGTTCTTC
TRBJ1-5 | TRBV19 | few | TRBD1 | CASSPDRVRQPQHF | TGTGCCAGTAGCCCTGACAGGGTGAGGCAGCCCCAGCATTTT
TRBJ1-2 | TRBV9 | . | . | CASSVGGAYGYTF | TGTGCCAGCAGCGTAGGAGGGGCCTATGGCTACACCTTC
TRBJ2-2 | TRBV4-2 | . | . | CASSPREGGTNGELFF | TGTGCCAGCAGCCCCAGAGAGGGTGGGACCAACGGGGAGCTGTTTTTT
TRBJ2-7 | TRBV29-1 | . | . | CSVATGTLVEQYF | TGCAGCGTGGCAACCGGGACACTCGTTGAGCAGTACTTC
TRBJ2-6 | TRBV2 | . | . | CASSERTANVLTF | TGTGCCAGCAGTGAGCGGACGGCCAACGTCCTGACTTTC
TRBJ1-2 | TRBV2 | . | . | CATPDRVYGYTF | TGTGCCACCCCTGACAGAGTTTATGGCTACACCTTC
TRBJ1-2 | TRBV11-2 | . | TRBD1 | CASSVSSGGMGYGYTF | TGTGCCAGCAGCGTTTCTTCAGGGGGCATGGGCTATGGCTACACCTTC
TRBJ1-2 | TRBV2 | few | . | CASSEDSYGYTF | TGTGCCAGCAGTGAGGACAGCTATGGCTACACCTTC
TRBJ1-2 | TRBV20-1 | . | . | CSPEGDYGYTF | TGCAGCCCTGAGGGGGACTATGGCTACACCTTC
TRBJ2-5 | TRBV7-2 | . | TRBD2 | CASTQSGTRKETQYF | TGTGCCAGCACCCAATCGGGGACTAGGAAAGAGACCCAGTACTTC
TRBJ2-1 | TRBV4-3 | . | . | CASSHQGRGRYNEQFF | TGCGCCAGCAGCCACCAGGGACGGGGACGGTACAATGAGCAGTTCTTC
TRBJ2-3 | TRBV15 | . | . | CATSRTRAGGSTDTQYF | TGTGCCACCAGCAGAACCCGAGCAGGGGGGAGCACAGATACGCAGTATTTT
TRBJ2-4 | TRBV4-3 | . | TRBD2 | CASSQASLAGENIQYF | TGCGCCAGCAGCCAAGCCTCACTAGCGGGAGAAAACATTCAGTACTTC
TRBJ1-2 | TRBV4-1 | . | TRBD1 | CASSAGTGGVANYGYTF | TGCGCCAGCAGCGCCGGGACAGGGGGGGTTGCTAACTATGGCTACACCTTC
TRBJ2-6 | TRBV6-1 | few | . | CASSEGGSGANVLTF | TGTGCCAGCAGTGAAGGGGGCTCTGGGGCCAACGTCCTGACTTTC
TRBJ1-1 | TRBV20-1 | . | . | CSASPLPGAFF | TGCAGTGCTAGTCCGTTACCCGGAGCTTTCTTT
TRBJ1-4 | TRBV4-3 | few | . | CASSLRANSDEKLFF | TGCGCCAGCAGCCTACGGGCAAATTCGGACGAAAAACTGTTTTTT
TRBJ2-5 | TRBV4-3 | . | . | CASSQDYRGETQYF | TGCGCCAGCAGCCAAGACTATCGGGGAGAGACCCAGTACTTC
TRBJ2-1 | TRBV4-1 | . | TRBD2 | CASSQEGGSWDEQFF | TGCGCCAGCAGCCAAGAGGGAGGGAGTTGGGATGAGCAGTTCTTC
TRBJ2-2 | TRBV5-6 | . | TRBD2 | CASSLVTSGGPGELFF | TGTGCCAGCAGCTTAGTCACTAGCGGGGGTCCCGGGGAGCTGTTTTTT
TRBJ2-3 | TRBV29-1 | few | TRBD2 | CSARGTSGDTQYF | TGCAGCGCGCGGGGGACTAGCGGGGATACGCAGTATTTT
TRBJ2-5 | TRBV5-8 | . | . | CASSVGETQYF | TGTGCCAGCTCGGTTGGGGAGACCCAGTACTTC
TRBJ2-1 | TRBV4-1 | . | TRBD1 | CASSRSRDREYNEQFF | TGCGCCAGCAGCCGCAGCCGGGACAGGGAATACAATGAGCAGTTCTTC
TRBJ1-4 | TRBV5-1 | . | . | CASSSKLQEGAKKLFF | TGCGCCAGCAGCTCAAAACTACAGGAGGGAGCAAAAAAACTGTTTTTT